This TCR beta chain came from a study of blood T cell repertoires in COVID-19 (TCRdb year 2020). General notes on the study: Collaborator samples came from the United States, Italy and Spain and covered acute and convalescent phases of COVID-19. A de-identified subject ID, COVID-19 status, age in years and sex were almost always included in the sample metadata. The prospective study material was composed of cDNA or gDNA derived from T cells, B-cell-depleted T cells, or PBMCs. A freely available public database, intended as a resource for researchers studying the immune response to SARS-CoV-2, is where the repertoires were released. The dataset comprised deeply sampled blood TCRbeta repertoires from subjects exposed to, actively infected with, or recovered from COVID-19. Where available, HLA class I and class II types were taken from metadata supplied by the sample provider and were not determined by assay-based typing. The samples were drawn from the first 160 participants of the ongoing ImmuneRACE study and from some 1,300 subjects provided by 6 global collaborators.

TCRbeta CDR3 regions were amplified from genomic DNA by means of the immunoSEQ Assay, a bias-controlled multiplex PCR. Under the source paper's analysis protocol: Nucleated cell counts per sample were estimated from amplification of reference gene primers within the assay. Sequence reads were collapsed and filtered to measure the absolute abundance of every unique TCRbeta CDR3 rearrangement. For each sample, productive Simpson clonality was calculated as the square root of Simpson's diversity index across productive rearrangements. Sourced from immuneACCESS, this table was stored by TCRdb with only in-frame sequences that have V and J called. A share of the clones is absent; for the studies checked, an unresolved V gene accounts for under half, and the remainder has no known explanation. V and J calls and clone size follow that table, whereas D and trimming were derived from the DNA. For this sample the table gives roughly 100,000 clones, of which about 85% were detected only once. The ten largest clones capture 4% to 5.5% of the sample.

The germline V and J ends show losses of 0 bases and 5 bases respectively, and no gene match explains 5 bases of the junction. According to the germline V gene (reference sequence), CDR1 reads LNHNV and CDR2 reads YYDKDF. Measured from the cysteine to the phenylalanine, the CDR3 is 15 residues long. The only DNA kept is the CDR3, 45 bases in frame from the first base. Remarks on this clone: What this receptor recognizes is not known. Base quality data are lacking; no much larger clone is found one base away.

Overall results and qualifications from the work: The quantity of clinical and demographic metadata differed by source and by participant and was supplied without curation.

In Seattle, one collaborating source enrolled patients while the infection was active and tracked those patients longitudinally over the course of disease. Whole blood was collected in K2EDTA tubes by collaborating institutions according to the institutions' own protocols. Collaborator samples were shipped for TCRbeta analysis as frozen whole blood, isolated PBMCs, or DNA extracted from either sample type. The chain is encoded by TRBV15 joined to TRBJ2-5, with 8 bases aligning to TRBD2. The specimen sequenced was peripheral blood. This sequence originates from a woman aged 45-60 years with COVID-19, enrolled during active disease. In nucleotide form, the sequence is TGTGCCACCAGCAGAGAATTGACTAGCGAGGAGACCCAGTACTTC. This codes for CATSRELTSEETQYF.